This TCR beta chain was profiled in a study of shared clonotypes between healthy human individuals. Data came from immunoSEQ multiplex PCR; TCRdb stores just in-frame clones and leaves some out. The sample includes 2,500,000 or so clones, around nine tenths of them seen just once. This clone turned up a few times. The CDR3 spans 12 residues. The germline CDR1 and CDR2 sequences are MNHEY and SVGAGI. V dropped 6 bases and J dropped 6; count of bases not matched to a gene: 4. The material sequenced was naive CD4+ T cells sorted from blood. Specified subset: CD45RA+ positively selected. The receptor was derived from a man aged 18 to 30 in good health. The J gene is TRBJ1-1, the V gene TRBV6-5, with 7 bases fitting TRBD1. The CDR3 region has the DNA TGTGCCAGCAGACGACAGGGCTCTGAAGCTTTCTTT. This translates into CASRRQGSEAFF.